This T cell receptor (beta chain) was identified during a study of T cells in tuberculosis. Across the study: T cells were selected with CD1B tetramers loaded with glucose monomycolate. IGRA-negative adolescents, IGRA-positive adolescents with latent tuberculosis and adults with active tuberculosis formed this South African cohort. Study-wide results and caveats: Active tuberculosis TCR-alpha repertoires lay closer to GMM-specific TCRs than IGRA-negative controls, suggesting clonal expansion.

Trimming took 6 bases from V and 1 from J; bases not matched to a gene: 6. There are 15 residues in the CDR3. Germline CDR1 reads SNHLY; CDR2 reads FYNNEI. To note about this clone: The antigen is undetermined.

On average around 100,000 T cells per donor were immunosequenced. TCRdb's copy holds only in-frame clones and misses some; the assay was immunoSEQ multiplex PCR. This sample has roughly 34,000 clones; around 96% occur once, and the top ten carry around 6%. The receptor comes from a donor between 10 and 29 years old with latent tuberculosis or without tuberculosis infection. Sequencing was carried out using PBMCs. The chain combines TRBV2 with TRBJ2-3; 8 positions agree with TRBD1. CDR3 bases: TGTGCCAGCAGAGCGGACAGGGCGGGCACAGATACGCAGTATTTT. It encodes CASRADRAGTDTQYF.